This T cell receptor beta chain was documented in a study of OX40 agonist ivuxolimab in advanced cancers. This clone appeared a single time. The V gene lost 7 bases and the J gene lost 0 bases, with 13 bases spanning the gap. The CDR3 runs 13 residues. Germline V gene lookup returns CDR1 SQVTM and CDR2 ANQGSEA. This table comes from immunoSEQ multiplex PCR, and its TCRdb copy is limited to in-frame clones, with some not included. The data contain about 28,000 clones, approximately 86% of them singletons. This TCR was sampled from an adult with an advanced solid tumor such as melanoma, head and neck, liver or kidney cancer. The rearrangement links TRBV29-1 to TRBJ2-7, with D perhaps matching TRBD2 (5 bases). The source was CD4+ or CD8+ T cells sorted from blood, collected in a trial of the OX40 agonist ivuxolimab. The DNA of the CDR3 is TGCAGCGCTGGACTGGGCGCCTCCTACGAGCAGTACTTC. Its protein product is CSAGLGASYEQYF.